Listed below are T cell receptor beta chains from one sample, sequenced in a study of blood T cells in healthy people across ages. TCRdb passed the 5' RACE reads through MiXCR, listing each CDR3 protein once. The data show about 800,000 distinct CDR3 sequences, about 45% seen once. Sequencing was performed on blood. The origin of the receptors is a man aged 80 or over in good health. Each CDR3 is given without its conserved first and last residue. Not all rows give a size; the values are once, few, many and, for expanded clones, a class.

V: TRBV12-3/TRBV12-4
size: .
J: TRBJ2-1
CDR3: TSSLRQEQF

V: TRBV9
size: .
J: TRBJ2-3
CDR3: ASSVESSGGTDTQY

V: TRBV9
size: once
J: .
CDR3: ASSPPDWGETQY

V: TRBV9
size: .
J: TRBJ2-3
CDR3: ASSPPGGTTQY

V: TRBV29-1
size: few
J: TRBJ2-5
CDR3: SVQPQETQY

V: TRBV20-1
size: few
J: TRBJ1-5
CDR3: SASGQGASIQPQH

V: TRBV15
size: few
J: TRBJ2-7
CDR3: ATQFLVGTSYEQY

V: TRBV7-2
size: few
J: TRBJ2-1
CDR3: ASSYSIYNEQF

V: TRBV7-8
size: .
J: TRBJ2-2
CDR3: ASSYPGRTNTGELF

V: TRBV12-3/TRBV12-4
size: .
J: TRBJ2-7
CDR3: ASSLESGRFTYEQY

V: TRBV7-2
size: few
J: TRBJ2-7
CDR3: ASSLASGQSYEQY

V: TRBV5-1
size: .
J: TRBJ1-1
CDR3: ASGQQRGTEAF

V: TRBV12-3/TRBV12-4
size: .
J: .
CDR3: ASSLAARGEQY

V: TRBV5-1
size: .
J: TRBJ2-1
CDR3: ASSGGLVGEQF

V: TRBV20-1
size: .
J: TRBJ2-4
CDR3: SARVSGGTNEQY

V: TRBV10-1
size: few
J: TRBJ2-1
CDR3: ASSEGLGEWNEQF

V: TRBV7-3
size: once
J: .
CDR3: ASSDGAGGLETQY

V: TRBV15
size: .
J: TRBJ2-5
CDR3: ATSREGWGNEQY

V: TRBV5-1
size: .
J: TRBJ2-1
CDR3: ASSLVTSGNNEQF

V: TRBV12-3/TRBV12-4
size: few
J: TRBJ2-3
CDR3: ASSLGRPWGSADTQY

V: TRBV27
size: few
J: TRBJ2-5
CDR3: ASSPSWGTQETQY

V: TRBV9
size: .
J: TRBJ1-3
CDR3: ASSVGELSGNTIY

V: TRBV7-9
size: .
J: TRBJ2-3
CDR3: ASSSGTGTAGDTQY

V: TRBV7-2
size: .
J: TRBJ1-5
CDR3: ASSLIGPEQPQH

V: TRBV6-6
size: few
J: TRBJ2-5
CDR3: ASDAGETQY

V: TRBV2
size: few
J: .
CDR3: ASSVGAYNEQY

V: TRBV7-2
size: few
J: TRBJ2-7
CDR3: ASSLASQGAPYEQY

V: TRBV5-6
size: many
J: TRBJ2-7
CDR3: ASSSGTGAYEQY

V: TRBV6-5
size: few
J: TRBJ2-5
CDR3: ASTDSQETQY

V: TRBV6-6
size: .
J: TRBJ2-7
CDR3: ASSSTRGGSYEQY

V: TRBV3-1
size: few
J: TRBJ2-3
CDR3: ASSQAAGGDTQY

V: TRBV29-1
size: .
J: TRBJ2-2
CDR3: SVEDPWKAGELF

V: TRBV7-8
size: once
J: TRBJ2-1
CDR3: ASSQGTSSSYNEQF

V: TRBV7-6
size: .
J: TRBJ1-5
CDR3: ASSLGQGIQPQH

V: TRBV15
size: .
J: TRBJ2-1
CDR3: ATSPGTSGDNEQF

V: TRBV12-3/TRBV12-4
size: many
J: TRBJ1-2
CDR3: ASSVGVRDGYT

V: TRBV7-2
size: few
J: TRBJ2-6
CDR3: ASSLNGAGANVLT

V: TRBV11-3
size: .
J: TRBJ2-1
CDR3: AGSLVLAGVNEQF

V: TRBV29-1
size: once
J: TRBJ2-5
CDR3: SWGLRGAPYQETQY

V: TRBV15
size: .
J: TRBJ2-5
CDR3: ATSRALPDSQETQY

V: TRBV3-1
size: .
J: TRBJ2-1
CDR3: ASSPLAGGPRYEQF

V: TRBV20-1
size: few
J: TRBJ2-5
CDR3: SARASPQETQY

V: TRBV20-1
size: few
J: TRBJ2-5
CDR3: SASTRNEQY

V: TRBV28
size: .
J: TRBJ2-1
CDR3: ASKETGGPYNEQF

V: TRBV5-1
size: .
J: TRBJ2-7
CDR3: ASSRDRGDDEQY

V: TRBV7-2
size: .
J: TRBJ2-1
CDR3: ASSSSGPYNEQF

V: TRBV12-3/TRBV12-4
size: .
J: TRBJ2-7
CDR3: ASSLRGLGSYEQY